This T cell receptor beta chain is drawn from a study of cytomegalovirus exposure and HLA in healthy donors. The PCR had 60 Vbeta and 13 Jbeta primers. The method was immunoSEQ multiplex PCR; TCRdb's version includes in-frame clones alone and lacks a portion of them. Altogether about 140,000 clones are present, about four fifths being singletons, with the ten largest covering 3.5% to 5.5%. Germline lookup yields CDR1 SGHRS and CDR2 YFSETQ. The CDR3 is made up of 16 amino acids. V was pared by 3 bases and J by 0 bases, with 6 bases of the junction left unmatched. The specimen sequenced was PBMCs. The sequence was collected from a woman between 40 and 50 years old in good health and CMV-seropositive. The rearrangement joins TRBV5-1 to TRBJ2-5; 9 bases are a match to TRBD1. The CDR3, as DNA: TGCGCCAGCAGCTACTCCGGGACAGGGTACCAAGAGACCCAGTACTTC. Translated, it gives CASSYSGTGYQETQYF.